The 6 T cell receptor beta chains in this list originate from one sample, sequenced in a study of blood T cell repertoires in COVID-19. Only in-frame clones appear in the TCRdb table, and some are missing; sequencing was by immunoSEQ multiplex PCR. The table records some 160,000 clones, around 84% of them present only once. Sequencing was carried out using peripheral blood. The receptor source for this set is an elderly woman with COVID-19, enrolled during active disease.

This CDR3 is CASSEVVSLRDEQYF. DNA for the CDR3: TGTGCCAGCAGCGAAGTAGTATCGCTCCGCGACGAGCAGTACTTC. The V and J genes are TRBV4-2 and TRBJ2-7; D unclear. This CDR3 region has 15 residues. Germline V gene lookup returns CDR1 LGHNA and CDR2 YNFKEQ. V shed 5 bases and J shed 5 bases, with 19 bases lying between them.

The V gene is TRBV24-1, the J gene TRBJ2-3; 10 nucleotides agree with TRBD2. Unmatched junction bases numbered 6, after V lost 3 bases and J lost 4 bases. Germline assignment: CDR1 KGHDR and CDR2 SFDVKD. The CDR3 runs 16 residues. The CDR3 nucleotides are TGTGCCACCAGTGATCGTACTAGCGGGATCTCAGATACGCAGTATTTT. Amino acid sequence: CATSDRTSGISDTQYF.

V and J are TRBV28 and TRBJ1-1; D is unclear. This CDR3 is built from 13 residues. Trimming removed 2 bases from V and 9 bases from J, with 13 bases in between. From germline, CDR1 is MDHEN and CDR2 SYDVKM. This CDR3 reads CASSLIRREKAFF. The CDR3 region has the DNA TGTGCCAGCAGTTTAATTCGTCGGGAGAAAGCTTTCTTT.

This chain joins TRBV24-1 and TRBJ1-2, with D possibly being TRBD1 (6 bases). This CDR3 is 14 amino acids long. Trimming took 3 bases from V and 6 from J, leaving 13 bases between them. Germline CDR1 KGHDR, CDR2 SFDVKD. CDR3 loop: CATSDPRQVHGYTF. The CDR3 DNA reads TGTGCCACCAGTGATCCCCGACAGGTCCATGGCTACACCTTC.

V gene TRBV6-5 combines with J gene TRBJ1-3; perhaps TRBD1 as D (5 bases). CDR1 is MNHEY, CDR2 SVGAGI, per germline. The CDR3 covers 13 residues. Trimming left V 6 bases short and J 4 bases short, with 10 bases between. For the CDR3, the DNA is TGTGCCAGCAGCAAAGGGGCCGGAAACACCATATATTTT. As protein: CASSKGAGNTIYF.

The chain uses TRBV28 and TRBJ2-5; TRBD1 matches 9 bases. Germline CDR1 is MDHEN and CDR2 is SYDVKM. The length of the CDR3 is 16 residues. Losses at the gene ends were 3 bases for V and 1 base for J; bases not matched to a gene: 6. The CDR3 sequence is CASSFPGTGIQETQYF. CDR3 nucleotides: TGTGCCAGCAGTTTCCCTGGGACAGGGATCCAAGAGACCCAGTACTTC.